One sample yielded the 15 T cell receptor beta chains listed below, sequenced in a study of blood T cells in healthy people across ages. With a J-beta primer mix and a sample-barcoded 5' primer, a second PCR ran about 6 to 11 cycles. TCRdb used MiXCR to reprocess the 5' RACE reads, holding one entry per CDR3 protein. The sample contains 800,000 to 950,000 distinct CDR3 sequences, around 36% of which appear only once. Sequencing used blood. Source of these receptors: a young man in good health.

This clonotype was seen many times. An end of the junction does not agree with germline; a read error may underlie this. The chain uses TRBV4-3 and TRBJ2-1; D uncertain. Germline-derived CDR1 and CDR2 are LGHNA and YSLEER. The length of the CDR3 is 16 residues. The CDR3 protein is CASSQEAGSSYNEQFF. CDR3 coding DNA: TGTGCCAGCAGCCAAGAGGCAGGCAGCTCCTACAATGAGCAGTTCTTC.

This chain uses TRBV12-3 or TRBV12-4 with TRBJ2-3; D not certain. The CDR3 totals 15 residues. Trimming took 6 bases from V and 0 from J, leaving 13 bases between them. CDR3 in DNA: TGTGCCAGCAGATTCGAAGGAGTGAGCACAGATACGCAGTATTTT. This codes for CASRFEGVSTDTQYF.

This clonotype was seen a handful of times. The CDR3 DNA follows: TGTGCCAGCAGCCAATCTGTTGCGCCGGGTACGGAGACCCAGTACTTC. Translating gives CASSQSVAPGTETQYF. This chain uses TRBV16 with TRBJ2-5, with D hard to call. Per germline, CDR1 KGHSY and CDR2 FQNENV. Between the trimmed V and J ends, which lost 0 bases and 5 bases, there was a span of 16 bases. CDR3 length: 16 amino acids.

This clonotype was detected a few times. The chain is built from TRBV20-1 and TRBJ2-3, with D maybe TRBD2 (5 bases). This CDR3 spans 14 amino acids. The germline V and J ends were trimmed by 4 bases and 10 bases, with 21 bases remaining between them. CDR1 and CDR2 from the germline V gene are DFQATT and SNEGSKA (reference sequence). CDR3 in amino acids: CSAIIRGQECAQYF. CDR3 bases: TGCAGTGCTATCATCCGGGGTCAGGAATGTGCGCAGTATTTT.

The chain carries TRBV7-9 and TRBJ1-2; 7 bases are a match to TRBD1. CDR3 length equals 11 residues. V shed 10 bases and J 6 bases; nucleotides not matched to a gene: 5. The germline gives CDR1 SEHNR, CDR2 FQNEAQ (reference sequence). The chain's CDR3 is CANGQVNGYTF. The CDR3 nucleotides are TGTGCCAACGGACAGGTTAATGGCTACACCTTC.

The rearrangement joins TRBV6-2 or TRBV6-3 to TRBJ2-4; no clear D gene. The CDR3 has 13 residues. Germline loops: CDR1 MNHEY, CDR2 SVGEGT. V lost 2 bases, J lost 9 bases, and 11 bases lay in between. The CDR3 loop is CASSYEISGIQYF. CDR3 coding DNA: TGTGCCAGCAGTTACGAGATTAGTGGCATTCAGTACTTC.

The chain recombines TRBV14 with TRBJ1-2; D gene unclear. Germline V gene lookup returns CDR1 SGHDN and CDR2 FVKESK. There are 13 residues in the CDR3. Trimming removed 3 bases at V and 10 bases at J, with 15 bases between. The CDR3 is CASSHLPTGDYTF. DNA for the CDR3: TGTGCCAGCAGCCATCTCCCTACGGGCGACTACACCTTC.

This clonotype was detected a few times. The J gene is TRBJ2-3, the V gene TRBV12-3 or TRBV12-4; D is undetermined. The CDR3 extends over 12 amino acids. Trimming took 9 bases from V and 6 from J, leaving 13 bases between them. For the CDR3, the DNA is TGTGCCAGTGGCGGCGGTGGGGATACGCAGTATTTT. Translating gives CASGGGGDTQYF.

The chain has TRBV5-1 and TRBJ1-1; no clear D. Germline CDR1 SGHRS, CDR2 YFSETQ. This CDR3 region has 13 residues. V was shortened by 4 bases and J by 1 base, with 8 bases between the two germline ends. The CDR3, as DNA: TGCGCCAGCAGCATTACAAGGAACACTGAAGCTTTCTTT. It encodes CASSITRNTEAFF.

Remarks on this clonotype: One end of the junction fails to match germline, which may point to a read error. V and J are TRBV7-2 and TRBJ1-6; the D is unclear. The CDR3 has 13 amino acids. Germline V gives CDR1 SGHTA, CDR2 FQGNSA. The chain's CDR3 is CASNRDFNSPPHF. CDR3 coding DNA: TGTGCCAGCAACCGGGATTTCAATTCACCCCCCCACTTT.

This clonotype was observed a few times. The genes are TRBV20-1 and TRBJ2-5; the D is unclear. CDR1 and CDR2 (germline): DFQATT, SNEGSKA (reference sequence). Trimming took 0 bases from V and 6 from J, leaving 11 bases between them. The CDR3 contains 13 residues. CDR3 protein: CSARDGLTKTQYF. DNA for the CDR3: TGCAGTGCTAGAGATGGGCTCACAAAGACCCAGTACTTC.

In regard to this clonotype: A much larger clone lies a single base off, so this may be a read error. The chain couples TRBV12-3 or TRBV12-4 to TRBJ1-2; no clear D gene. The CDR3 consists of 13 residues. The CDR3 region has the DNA TGTGTCAGCAACGGTGACATCGCGAATGGCTACACCTTC. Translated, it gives CVSNGDIANGYTF.

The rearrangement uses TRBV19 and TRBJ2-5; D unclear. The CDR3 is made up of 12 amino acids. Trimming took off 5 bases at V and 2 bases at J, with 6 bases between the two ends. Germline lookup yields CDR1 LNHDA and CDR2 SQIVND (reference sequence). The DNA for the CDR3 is TGTGCCAGTAGTCATCAACAAGAGACCCAGTACTTC. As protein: CASSHQQETQYF. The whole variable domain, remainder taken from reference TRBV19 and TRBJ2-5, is DGGITQSPKYLFRKEGQNVTLSCEQNLNHDAMYWYRQDPGQGLRLIYYSQIVNDFQKGDIAEGYSVSREKKESFPLTVTSAQKNPTAFYLCASSHQQETQYFGPGTRLLVL.

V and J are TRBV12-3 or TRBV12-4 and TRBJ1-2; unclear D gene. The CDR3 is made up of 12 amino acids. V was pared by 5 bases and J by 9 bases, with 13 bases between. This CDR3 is CASSRALLRYTF. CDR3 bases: TGTGCCAGCAGTCGGGCTCTTTTACGCTACACCTTC.

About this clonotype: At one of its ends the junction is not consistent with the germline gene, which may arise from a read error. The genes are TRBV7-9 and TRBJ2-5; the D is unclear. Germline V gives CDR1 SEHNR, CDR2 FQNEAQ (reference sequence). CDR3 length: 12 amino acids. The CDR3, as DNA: TGTGTCAGCAGCTCCCGAGAAGAGACCCAGTACTTC. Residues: CVSSSREETQYF. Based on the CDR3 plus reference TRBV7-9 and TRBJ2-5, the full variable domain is DTGVSQNPRHKITKRGQNVTFRCDPISEHNRLYWYRQTLGQGPEFLTYFQNEAQLEKSRLLSDRFSAERPKGSFSTLEIQRTEQGDSAMYLCVSSSREETQYFGPGTRLLVL.